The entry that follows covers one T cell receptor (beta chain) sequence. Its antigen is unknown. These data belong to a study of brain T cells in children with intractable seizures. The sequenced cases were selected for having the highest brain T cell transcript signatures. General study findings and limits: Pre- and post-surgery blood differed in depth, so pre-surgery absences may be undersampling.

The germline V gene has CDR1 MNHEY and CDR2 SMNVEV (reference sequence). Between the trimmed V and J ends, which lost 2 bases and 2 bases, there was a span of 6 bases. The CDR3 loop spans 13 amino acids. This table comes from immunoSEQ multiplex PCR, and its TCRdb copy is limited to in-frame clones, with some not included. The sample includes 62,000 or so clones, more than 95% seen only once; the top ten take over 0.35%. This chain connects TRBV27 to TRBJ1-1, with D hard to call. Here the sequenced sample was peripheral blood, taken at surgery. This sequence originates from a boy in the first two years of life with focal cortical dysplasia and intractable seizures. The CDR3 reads CASSLTYNTEAFF. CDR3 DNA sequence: TGTGCCAGCAGTTTAACCTACAACACTGAAGCTTTCTTT.